Listed here is a single T cell receptor beta chain. Its antigen is as yet unknown. These data come from a study of long-term antiretroviral therapy in people with HIV. Whole-study findings and limits: CDR3 lengths in HIV samples spanned a narrower range than controls.

V was cut by 0 bases and J by 1 base, with 4 bases left in between. This CDR3 is 14 amino acids long. Per germline, CDR1 SGDLS and CDR2 YYNGEE. Running of the v3.0 immunoSEQ assay took place at survey level. Sequencing was performed with immunoSEQ multiplex PCR; in TCRdb, only in-frame clones are kept and a portion is missing. This sample has 15,000 to 20,000 clones; almost 80% occur once, and the top ten carry 11%. The V gene is TRBV9, the J gene TRBJ2-2; D gene unclear. This material consisted of unsorted PBMCs, taken 2.3 years after starting antiretroviral therapy. This clonotype was obtained from a woman aged 40 to 49 with HIV. CDR3 sequence: CASSVGVNTGELFF. The CDR3 DNA sequence: TGTGCCAGCAGCGTAGGGGTGAACACCGGGGAGCTGTTTTTT.